The 17 T cell receptor beta chains presented below share a single source sample, sequenced in a study of blood T cells in healthy people across ages. A second PCR of about 7 to 12 cycles used a sample-barcoded 5' primer and a J-beta primer mix. TCRdb itself ran the 5' RACE reads through MiXCR, one entry per CDR3 protein. The sample lists over a million distinct CDR3 sequences; roughly two fifths were seen once. Material: blood. Receptors originate from a woman under 30 in good health.

In its sample, this clonotype was seen a few times. The J gene is TRBJ2-4, the V gene TRBV6-5, with D perhaps matching TRBD2 (6 bases). Germline assignment: CDR1 MNHEY and CDR2 SVGAGI. V lost 10 bases, J lost 13 bases, and 20 bases lay in between. CDR3 length: 12 amino acids. DNA of the CDR3: TGTGCCACAAGTAAGGAGGGGTGGGAGCAGTACTTC. Encoded protein: CATSKEGWEQYF.

The chain links TRBV5-1 to TRBJ1-2, with 7 bases fitting TRBD1. From germline, CDR1 is SGHRS and CDR2 YFSETQ. The J segment lost 4 bases and the V segment lost 0 bases, leaving 3 bases of the junction unmatched. This CDR3 region has 14 residues. CDR3 amino acids: CASSLADRTYGYTF. CDR3 bases: TGCGCCAGCAGCTTGGCGGACAGGACCTATGGCTACACCTTC.

The rearrangement joins TRBV4-2 to TRBJ2-1; TRBD1 matches 9 bases. The CDR3 is 15 residues long. CDR1 is LGHNA, CDR2 YNFKEQ, per germline. V dropped 8 bases and J dropped 7; count of bases not matched to a gene: 12. The CDR3 bases are TGTGCCAGCCCCCCAACCGGGACAGGGTTAAATGAGCAGTTCTTC. Translating it yields CASPPTGTGLNEQFF.

V usage is TRBV4-3 and J usage is TRBJ1-3; 8 bases are shared with TRBD1. Germline V gene sequence: CDR1 LGHNA, CDR2 YSLEER. The ends lost 0 bases at V and 2 bases at J; junction bases unmatched: 3. This CDR3 spans 16 amino acids. The CDR3 DNA follows: TGCGCCAGCAGCCAAGACAGGGGGCTCGCTGGAAACACCATATATTTT. This gives the protein CASSQDRGLAGNTIYF.

This clonotype was detected a few times. The chain uses TRBV4-2 and TRBJ2-3; D not resolved. The CDR3 runs to 17 residues. The V end was cut by 0 bases, the J end by 0 bases, with 13 bases between. CDR1 is LGHNA and CDR2 is YNFKEQ in the germline V gene. CDR3 bases: TGTGCCAGCAGCCAAGATAGGGCGGCTTTAAGCACAGATACGCAGTATTTT. Protein: CASSQDRAALSTDTQYF.

This clonotype was seen more than once but under ten times. The V gene is TRBV20-1, the J gene TRBJ2-1; TRBD1 aligns across 7 bases. CDR1 and CDR2 (germline): DFQATT, SNEGSKA (reference sequence). CDR3 size: 14 residues. V lost 0 bases to trimming and J lost 6 bases; unmatched junction nucleotides: 5. The chain's CDR3 is CSAREMWDSNEQFF. The CDR3 bases are TGCAGTGCTAGAGAGATGTGGGACAGCAATGAGCAGTTCTTC.

The chain employs TRBV30 and TRBJ1-6; D is possibly TRBD1 (5 bases). Trimming removed 1 base at V and 9 bases at J, with 13 bases between. Germline-derived CDR1 and CDR2 are GTSNPN and SVGIG (reference sequence). The CDR3 consists of 14 residues. CDR3 amino acids: CAWSEGRGVSPLHF. The CDR3 DNA sequence: TGTGCCTGGAGTGAAGGCCGGGGGGTTTCACCCCTCCACTTT.

The chain recombines TRBV15 with TRBJ2-2, with 7 bases identical to TRBD1. Germline V gene data show CDR1 as LNHNV and CDR2 as YYDKDF (reference sequence). The V gene end was trimmed by 8 bases and the J gene end by 0 bases; junction bases not matched to a gene: 12. This CDR3 region has 17 residues. The CDR3: CATAKSGDRANTGELFF. CDR3 DNA sequence: TGTGCCACCGCAAAATCCGGAGACAGGGCGAACACCGGGGAGCTGTTTTTT.

The chain joins TRBV3-1 to TRBJ2-1; the D is unclear. From germline, CDR1 is LGHDT and CDR2 YNNKEL (reference sequence). The CDR3 length is 14 residues. The V gene lost 0 bases and the J gene lost 10 bases, with 13 bases spanning the gap. CDR3 sequence: CASSQEPSSYEQFF. The DNA for the CDR3 is TGTGCCAGCAGCCAAGAACCGAGCTCCTACGAGCAGTTCTTC.

The sample holds one count of this clonotype. An end of the junction differs from the germline gene, which may be a read error. This chain joins TRBV20-1 and TRBJ2-1; 7 bases agree with TRBD2. The CDR3 runs to 14 residues. Germline V gene lookup returns CDR1 DFQATT and CDR2 SNEGSKA (reference sequence). CDR3 in amino acids: CSASHGRVSNGQFF. CDR3 in DNA: TGCAGTGCTAGTCATGGGAGGGTCTCCAATGGGCAGTTCTTC.

This rearrangement joins TRBV5-5 to TRBJ1-2, with unresolved D. This CDR3 is built from 14 residues. Germline assignment: CDR1 SGHKS and CDR2 YYEKEE (reference sequence). V lost 4 bases and J 6 bases, leaving 16 bases between the germline ends. In DNA form, the CDR3 reads TGTGCCAGCAGCCCCAGAGTGAGAGAAGATGGCTACACCTTC. This translates into CASSPRVREDGYTF.

The V gene is TRBV12-3 or TRBV12-4, the J gene TRBJ1-2; tentatively, D is TRBD1 (5 bases). The CDR3 consists of 14 residues. The V end was cut by 4 bases, the J end by 2 bases, with 11 bases between. The CDR3 sequence is CASSWAGPNYGYTF. As DNA, the CDR3 is TGTGCCAGCAGTTGGGCAGGGCCCAACTATGGCTACACCTTC.

The sample holds a few counts of this clonotype. The rearrangement links TRBV7-2 to TRBJ2-3, with 9 nucleotides matching TRBD2. With V trimmed by 4 bases and J by 7 bases, 6 bases remained unmatched. Germline CDR1 and CDR2: SGHTA and FQGNSA. The CDR3 runs to 14 residues. CDR3 coding DNA: TGTGCCAGCAGCTCCCCGGGACTAGCTAATACGCAGTATTTT. As protein: CASSSPGLANTQYF.

The rearrangement uses TRBV5-1 and TRBJ1-2; 7 nucleotides line up with TRBD1. V was pared by 4 bases and J by 3 bases, with 9 bases of the junction left unmatched. Germline CDR1 and CDR2: SGHRS and YFSETQ. This CDR3 has 15 residues. The chain's CDR3 is CASSPTGADYYGYTF. In DNA form, the CDR3 reads TGCGCCAGCAGCCCTACAGGGGCCGACTACTATGGCTACACCTTC.

V usage is TRBV4-3 and J usage is TRBJ1-1; 8 nucleotides agree with TRBD1. Germline V lookup: CDR1 LGHNA, CDR2 YSLEER. This CDR3 spans 15 amino acids. The J segment lost 1 base and the V segment lost 0 bases, leaving 1 base of the junction unmatched. The CDR3 DNA sequence: TGCGCCAGCAGCCAAGACAGGGGGCAGAACACTGAAGCTTTCTTT. Its protein is CASSQDRGQNTEAFF.

J is TRBJ2-7 and V is TRBV18; a possible D gene is TRBD1 (5 bases). The CDR3 sequence is 14 residues long. V shed 7 bases and J shed 2 bases, with 15 bases lying between them. Germline CDR1 reads KGHSH; CDR2 reads LQKENI. The CDR3 spells CASLPKTDTYEQYF. Written as DNA, the CDR3 is TGTGCCAGCTTACCCAAGACAGATACCTACGAGCAGTACTTC.

This chain connects TRBV28 to TRBJ2-1, with D perhaps TRBD1 (5 bases). V lost 6 bases to trimming and J lost 13 bases, with 19 bases between them. The CDR3 spans 13 residues. From germline, CDR1 is MDHEN and CDR2 SYDVKM. As DNA, the CDR3 is TGTGCCAGCAGATGGACACACCAAGAGACCCAGTTCTTC. It translates to CASRWTHQETQFF.